The rows below give T cell receptor beta chains drawn from one sample of a study of low-dose radiotherapy and immunotherapy resistance in tumors. From the reads, TCRdb called clonotypes with MiXCR, one entry per CDR3 protein. The sample consists of some 71,000 distinct CDR3 sequences, around 31% of them appearing once. The sequencing used PBMCs, collected before treatment. These receptor sequences come from a female donor with ovarian cancer. CDR3s include the opening cysteine and the closing phenylalanine or tryptophan. D genes are given only for firm matches. The size entry is marked missing in some rows and otherwise reads once, few, many or a size class.

TRBJ2-3 | many | TRBV27 | TRBD2 | CASESAGADTDTQYF | TGTGCCAGCGAATCCGCGGGAGCGGACACAGATACGCAGTATTTT
TRBJ1-4 | - | TRBV13 | - | CATSREGGTNEKLFF | TGTGCCACCAGCAGAGAAGGGGGAACTAATGAAAAACTGTTTTTT
TRBJ2-3 | many | TRBV4-2 | - | CASSLQTQGGTDTQYF | TGTGCCAGCAGCCTACAAACACAGGGTGGGACAGATACGCAGTATTTT
TRBJ1-2 | - | TRBV20-1 | - | CSAKIDTTNYGYTF | TGCAGTGCCAAAATAGACACCACTAACTATGGCTACACCTTC
TRBJ2-7 | many | TRBV3-1 | TRBD1 | CASSQDGTAFF | TGTGCCAGCAGCCAAGACGGGACAGCTTTCTTC
TRBJ2-5 | many | TRBV7-2 | TRBD1 | CASSLARGHGETQYF | TGTGCCAGCAGCTTAGCTAGGGGGCACGGGGAGACCCAGTACTTC
TRBJ1-6 | - | TRBV12-3/TRBV12-4 | TRBD1 | CASRDSSYNSPLHF | TGTGCCAGCCGGGACAGTTCCTATAATTCACCCCTCCACTTT
TRBJ2-5 | many | TRBV11-2 | - | CASSFRGNGGQETQYF | TGTGCCAGCAGCTTCCGAGGGAACGGGGGCCAAGAGACCCAGTACTTC
TRBJ1-4 | many | TRBV4-1 | - | CASSPLGLLNEKLFF | TGCGCCAGCAGCCCCCTAGGACTCCTTAATGAAAAACTGTTTTTT
TRBJ2-7 | - | TRBV2 | - | CASSEEFANSYEQYF | TGTGCCAGCAGTGAAGAATTTGCGAATTCCTACGAGCAGTACTTC
TRBJ1-5 | many | TRBV28 | - | CASSYSNQPQHF | TGTGCCAGCAGTTATAGCAATCAGCCCCAGCATTTT